This paragraph covers one T cell receptor (beta chain) sequence. The antigen remains unidentified. This CDR3 comprises 21 residues. J lost 3 bases, V lost 3 bases, and 17 bases had no gene match. These data come from a study of radiotherapy plus CTLA-4 blockade in lung cancer. Study in general: The study recorded objective responses in less than 20% of patients and disease control in 31%.

Findings of the study overall: Among blood TCR repertoires after radiotherapy plus ipilimumab, tumor-derived clones expanded. Among reported predictors of response, early blood T cell clone dynamics with interferon-beta performed best.

Repertoires were generated with immunoSEQ multiplex PCR, while TCRdb's copy carries only in-frame clones and drops some. Among 90,000 to 100,000 clones listed, roughly 74% were seen once. The sequences come from peripheral blood, collected from a patient treated with radiotherapy plus ipilimumab. This clonotype originated in a human donor with non-small cell lung cancer who had a partial response to radiotherapy plus ipilimumab. Some clones in this sample may be carry-over from other donors' samples. This chain connects TRBV23-1 to TRBJ2-3; 14 positions match TRBD2. TRBV23-1 is filed as an ORF, its function uncertain. The chain's CDR3 is CASSHHLRTSGGLVSTDTQYF. The CDR3 region has the DNA TGCGCCAGCAGTCATCACTTACGGACTAGCGGGGGGCTTGTTTCAACAGATACGCAGTATTTT.